This T cell receptor (beta chain) was captured in a study of T-cell memory formation after mild COVID-19. Germline V gene lookup returns CDR1 SEHNR and CDR2 FQNEAQ (reference sequence). The CDR3 sequence is 13 residues long. The V and J ends lost 7 bases and 1 base respectively, with 10 bases between them. TCRdb reanalysed the 5' RACE reads using MiXCR and keeps one entry per CDR3 protein. The sample lists some 310,000 distinct CDR3 sequences, 20% to 25% occurring once. V and J are TRBV7-9 and TRBJ1-1; unclear D gene. The clonotype was recovered from a man aged 18-30 years who had mild COVID-19 (a few samples of this study predate the infection). Cell type and time point are not known. The sample comprised PBMCs or a T cell subset sorted from them (not recorded which). The CDR3 spells CASTGSGNTEAFF. DNA for the CDR3: TGTGCCAGCACCGGATCAGGGAACACTGAAGCTTTCTTT. Filled out from reference TRBV7-9 and TRBJ1-1, the complete variable domain reads DTGVSQNPRHKITKRGQNVTFRCDPISEHNRLYWYRQTLGQGPEFLTYFQNEAQLEKSRLLSDRFSAERPKGSFSTLEIQRTEQGDSAMYLCASTGSGNTEAFFGQGTRLTVV.